These 10 T cell receptor beta chains share one sample of origin, sequenced in a study of CD8 T cells in Susac syndrome. RNA totalling about 0.5 to 1 ug underwent reverse transcription with random hexamers. TCRdb fed the immunoSEQ multiplex PCR reads into MiXCR, producing one record per CDR3 protein. The sample holds more than 95,000 distinct CDR3 sequences; approximately 95% are singletons and the top ten take approximately 0.31%. The sample consisted of CD8+ T cells from PBMCs. Receptors were obtained from a human donor with multiple sclerosis.

V usage is TRBV6-1 and J usage is TRBJ2-7, with 7 bases that match TRBD1. After removal of 8 bases from V and 3 bases from J, the junction contained 10 bases not matched to a gene. The CDR3 is made up of 14 amino acids. Germline V lookup: CDR1 MNHNS, CDR2 SASEGT. CDR3 sequence (DNA): TGTGCCAGCCAAAACCGGGACAGCTTCTACGAGCAGTACGTC. This codes for CASQNRDSFYEQYV.

The chain couples TRBV2 to TRBJ2-5; possibly TRBD2 for D (6 bases). Germline-derived CDR1 and CDR2 are SNHLY and FYNNEI. The CDR3 has 13 amino acids. Trimming left V 2 bases short and J 3 bases short, with 7 bases between. For the CDR3, the DNA is TGTGCCAGCAGTGAACCGGGGGAAGAGACCCAGTACTTC. Residues: CASSEPGEETQYF.

The chain has TRBV27 and TRBJ1-1, with 7 positions matching TRBD1. The V gene's germline CDR1 is MNHEY and CDR2 SMNVEV (reference sequence). The V segment lost 2 bases and the J segment 8 bases; nucleotides outside the gene matches: 11. This CDR3 spans 15 amino acids. CDR3 residues: CASSLTQPGQREAFF. DNA of the CDR3: TGTGCCAGCAGTTTAACCCAACCGGGACAGAGAGAAGCTTTCTTT.

The V call is TRBV4-1, the J call TRBJ2-7, with D possibly being TRBD1 or TRBD2 (5 bases each). The CDR3 runs to 15 residues. Trimming removed 1 base at V and 7 bases at J, with 17 bases between. The germline V gene encodes CDR1 MGHRA and CDR2 YSYEKL. The CDR3 region is CASSQGDRRGKEQYF. For the CDR3, the DNA is TGCGCCAGCAGCCAAGGGGACCGTAGGGGTAAAGAGCAGTACTTC.

The chain carries TRBV6-5 and TRBJ2-2, with TRBD2 matching over 16 bases. CDR1 and CDR2 (germline): MNHEY, SVGAGI. V trimming: 2 bases; J trimming: 1 base; junction bases outside the gene matches: 1. The CDR3 runs 18 residues. The CDR3 DNA reads as TGTGCCAGCAGTTACGGGACTAGCGGGGGGGGGAACACCGGGGAGCTGTTTTTT. It translates to CASSYGTSGGGNTGELFF.

This sequence joins TRBV5-1 and TRBJ1-2; no firm D call. The V and J ends lost 0 bases and 3 bases respectively, with 15 bases between them. CDR1 SGHRS and CDR2 YFSETQ come from the germline V gene. The CDR3 length is 16 residues. The CDR3 here is CASSLAHSRLDYGYTF. The CDR3 region has the DNA TGCGCCAGCAGCTTGGCGCACTCCCGGCTGGACTATGGCTACACCTTC.

This clonotype was counted only a few times. This rearrangement joins TRBV12-3 or TRBV12-4 to TRBJ1-1, with a weak D call TRBD1 (5 bases). The CDR3 extends over 12 amino acids. V was trimmed by 2 bases and J by 7 bases, leaving 8 bases between them. Here the CDR3 DNA reads TGTGCCAGCAGTTTACGGGGGGGTGAAGCTTTCTTT. It codes for CASSLRGGEAFF.

The chain links TRBV19 to TRBJ2-2, with D possibly being TRBD1 (5 bases). Germline loops: CDR1 LNHDA, CDR2 SQIVND (reference sequence). This CDR3 has 15 residues. Deletions cut 1 base from V and 4 bases from J, with 10 bases between. The CDR3 bases are TGTGCCAGTAGTATAGGGGGCGGTGTCACCGGGGAGCTGTTTTTT. Protein sequence: CASSIGGGVTGELFF.

The V and J genes are TRBV27 and TRBJ1-5, with D possibly matching TRBD1 (6 bases). Trimming took 6 bases from V and 5 from J, leaving 11 bases between them. Germline CDR1 reads MNHEY; CDR2 reads SMNVEV (reference sequence). The CDR3 is 13 residues long. The CDR3 DNA sequence: TGTGCCAGCAGCTGGGGGGCGTATCAGCCCCAGCATTTT. This translates into CASSWGAYQPQHF.

The V gene is TRBV19, the J gene TRBJ2-7, with TRBD1 as a possible D gene (8 bases). Germline V gene data show CDR1 as LNHDA and CDR2 as SQIVND (reference sequence). CDR3 length: 15 amino acids. V lost 3 bases, J lost 3 bases, and 15 bases lay in between. The chain's CDR3 is CASSMGGTGFYEQYV. CDR3 DNA: TGTGCCAGTAGTATGGGAGGGACAGGATTCTACGAGCAGTACGTC.